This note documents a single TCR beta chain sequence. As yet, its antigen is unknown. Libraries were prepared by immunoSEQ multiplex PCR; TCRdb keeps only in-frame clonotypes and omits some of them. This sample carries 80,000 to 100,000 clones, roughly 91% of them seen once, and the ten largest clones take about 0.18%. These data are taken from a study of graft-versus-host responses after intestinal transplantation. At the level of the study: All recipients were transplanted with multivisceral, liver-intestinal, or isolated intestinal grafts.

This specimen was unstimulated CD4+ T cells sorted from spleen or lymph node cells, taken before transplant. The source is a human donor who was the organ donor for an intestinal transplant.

The chain's CDR3 is CASSSQGQGYSGNTIYF. CDR3 DNA sequence: TGTGCCAGCAGTTCCCAGGGACAGGGTTACTCTGGAAACACCATATATTTT. V gene TRBV28 combines with J gene TRBJ1-3; 9 bases map to TRBD1. This CDR3 is built from 17 residues. Trimming at V came to 4 bases and at J to 0 bases, leaving 7 bases not matched to a gene. CDR1 and CDR2 (germline): MDHEN, SYDVKM.